This T cell receptor beta chain came from a study of blood T cell repertoires in COVID-19 (TCRdb year 2020). About the investigation overall: Collaborator samples came from the United States, Italy and Spain and covered acute and convalescent phases of COVID-19. The material from the prospective study consisted of cDNA or gDNA derived from T cells, B-cell-depleted T cells, or PBMCs. Deeply sampled blood TCRbeta repertoires from subjects exposed to, actively infected with, or recovered from COVID-19 were included in the dataset. The repertoires were released in a freely available public database meant as a resource for research on the immune response to SARS-CoV-2. Samples were obtained from the ongoing ImmuneRACE study (first 160 participants) and from about 1,300 subjects provided by 6 global collaborators. A de-identified subject ID, COVID-19 status, age in years and sex were almost always included in the sample metadata. HLA class I and class II types, where available, came from metadata supplied by the sample provider rather than from assay-based typing.

A second Seattle source provided samples from volunteer blood donors who had recovered from COVID-19. Each collaborating institution followed its own protocols to collect whole blood in K2EDTA tubes. Collaborator samples were shipped for TCRbeta analysis as frozen whole blood, isolated PBMCs, or DNA extracted from either sample type. Counted from cysteine to phenylalanine, this CDR3 has 16 amino acids. Just the 48-base CDR3 DNA is kept, in frame starting at base 1. V loses 2 bases, J loses 7 bases, and the germline ends lie 20 bases apart. CDR1 and CDR2 (MNHEY, SVGAGI) derive from the germline V gene. There are a few counts of this clone. This clone's antigen is unknown. Per-base qualities were not stored, and no clone one base away is much larger. The study at large found these results: The quantity of clinical and demographic metadata differed by source and by participant and was supplied without curation.

TCRbeta CDR3 regions were amplified from genomic DNA using the immunoSEQ Assay, a bias-controlled multiplex PCR. Per the authors' processing: Within the assay, amplification of reference gene primers was used to estimate how many nucleated cells each sample contained. Sequence reads were collapsed and filtered to measure the absolute abundance of every unique TCRbeta CDR3 rearrangement. For each sample, productive Simpson clonality was calculated as the square root of Simpson's diversity index over productive rearrangements. TCRdb re-hosts the immuneACCESS table, in-frame sequences only. Its copies lack some clones; in the studies checked, an unresolved V gene accounts for under half of them, and the cause for the rest is not known. V, J and clone size reflect that table, while D and trimming were determined from the DNA. The sample has 200,000 to 250,000 clones on record, about four fifths of them singletons. Of the sample, roughly 1.9% falls within the top ten clones.

Sample: peripheral blood. This TCR was recovered from a man aged 25 to 40 who had recovered from COVID-19. The sequence joins TRBV6-5 to TRBJ1-2, and possibly TRBD1, on 5 matching bases. The sequenced DNA: TGTGCCAGCAGTTACCGGTCAGCGGGGGGATCGGGTGGCTACACCTTC. Its amino acids are CASSYRSAGGSGGYTF.